This paragraph reports one TCR beta chain. This record comes from a study of T cell changes during pregnancy in multiple sclerosis. Assay: immunoSEQ multiplex PCR; the TCRdb copy retains only in-frame clones and omits some. The sample lists 32,000 or so clones; approximately 89% were seen once. This CDR3 comprises 15 residues. CDR1 is MGHRA and CDR2 is YSYEKL in the germline V gene. The V segment lost 1 base and the J segment 6 bases; nucleotides outside the gene matches: 5. The sequence derives from a female donor with multiple sclerosis, enrolled in a pregnancy study. The material sequenced was CD8+ T cells from peripheral blood mononuclear cells, taken in the second trimester of pregnancy. V and J are TRBV4-1 and TRBJ2-1; TRBD2 aligns across 8 bases. The CDR3 DNA reads TGCGCCAGCAGCCAAGCTCTACTAGCGGCCAATGAGCAGTTCTTC. This translates into CASSQALLAANEQFF.